The 29 T cell receptor beta chains listed next were all sequenced from one sample in a study of blood T cell repertoires in COVID-19. The protocol was immunoSEQ multiplex PCR, while the TCRdb copy is restricted to in-frame clones and leaves out a portion. The repertoire holds about 190,000 clones, with about nine tenths as singletons. Sequenced sample: peripheral blood. The receptor source for this set is a man aged 35 to 55 with acute or convalescent COVID-19.

The chain carries TRBV3-1 (or the pseudogene TRBV3-2) and TRBJ2-3; TRBD2 agrees at 13 bases. The CDR3 has 16 amino acids. The junction had 6 bases not matched to a gene; V was cut back by 5 bases and J by 4 bases. The germline gives CDR1 LGHDT, CDR2 YNNKEL (reference sequence). CDR3 nucleotides: TGTGCCAGCAGCTACACTAGCGGGAGGGTGCCAGATACGCAGTATTTT. Translation: CASSYTSGRVPDTQYF.

In the case of this clone: A much larger clone is a single base away; this may be a read error. The chain has TRBV7-3 and TRBJ2-2; 9 bases map to TRBD1. Germline loops: CDR1 SGHTA, CDR2 FQGTGA. With V trimmed by 2 bases and J by 3 bases, 1 base remained unmatched. CDR3 length: 15 amino acids. CDR3 residues: CASSLRQGDTGELFF. The CDR3 region has the DNA TGTGCCAGCAGCTTACGACAGGGGGACACCGGGGAGCTGTTTTTT.

The CDR3 loop is CASIETGIHFYGYTF. In DNA, the CDR3 is TGTGCCAGCATCGAGACAGGGATTCACTTCTATGGCTACACCTTC. The chain carries TRBV28 and TRBJ1-2, with 7 bases identical to TRBD1. V lost 7 bases, J lost 4 bases, and 12 bases stayed unmatched. From germline, CDR1 is MDHEN and CDR2 SYDVKM. This CDR3 is built from 15 residues.

This clone appeared a single time. The chain employs TRBV30 and TRBJ1-2; TRBD1 matches at 7 bases. J gave up 3 bases and V 7 bases, and 11 bases lay outside the gene matches. Looked up from germline, CDR1 is GTSNPN and CDR2 is SVGIG (reference sequence). CDR3 size: 14 residues. This CDR3 reads CALSLRDSYYGYTF. The CDR3 bases are TGTGCCTTATCGCTAAGGGACAGCTACTATGGCTACACCTTC.

This chain connects TRBV29-1 to TRBJ1-2, with 8 nucleotides matching TRBD1. V gave up 2 bases and J gave up 8 bases; unmatched junction bases: 13. This CDR3 region has 15 residues. Germline values: CDR1 SQVTM, CDR2 ANQGSEA. The DNA for the CDR3 is TGCAGCGTTGAATTCCTTACCCGGACAGGGTTCGGCTACACCTTC. Translation: CSVEFLTRTGFGYTF.

The chain joins TRBV4-3 to TRBJ1-6; D might be TRBD1 (5 bases). V dropped 2 bases and J dropped 4 bases, with 12 bases sitting between them. This CDR3 spans 16 amino acids. Per the germline V gene, CDR1 is LGHNA and CDR2 is YSLEER. CDR3 sequence: CASSQRGGTYNSPLHF. CDR3 in DNA: TGCGCCAGCAGCCAAAGGGGAGGGACTTATAATTCACCCCTCCACTTT.

This clone was counted a single time. The chain has TRBV28 and TRBJ2-7, with 7 bases matching TRBD2. This CDR3 spans 14 amino acids. Germline CDR1 is MDHEN and CDR2 is SYDVKM. J gave up 4 bases and V 4 bases, and 7 bases lay outside the gene matches. CDR3 DNA: TGTGCCAGCAGTTCGGGACTAAGATCATACGAGCAGTACTTC. Protein: CASSSGLRSYEQYF.

The V gene is TRBV9, the J gene TRBJ1-1, with D possibly being TRBD1 (6 bases). The length of the CDR3 is 13 residues. Trimming stripped 1 base from V and 3 bases from J, with 7 bases between. CDR1 and CDR2 from the germline V gene are SGDLS and YYNGEE. The CDR3 DNA reads as TGTGCCAGCAGCGTAACAGGGCACACTGAAGCTTTCTTT. Its translation: CASSVTGHTEAFF. Filled out from reference TRBV9 and TRBJ1-1, the complete variable domain reads DSGVTQTPKHLITATGQRVTLRCSPRSGDLSVYWYQQSLDQGLQFLIQYYNGEERAKGNILERFSAQQFPDLHSELNLSSLELGDSALYFCASSVTGHTEAFFGQGTRLTVV.

The chain couples TRBV30 to TRBJ1-3; the match to TRBD1 covers 7 bases. V shed 2 bases, J shed 6 bases, and the junction held 7 bases outside the gene matches. Germline CDR1 reads GTSNPN; CDR2 reads SVGIG (reference sequence). CDR3 length: 14 residues. The CDR3 is CAWSRGQVENTIYF. In nucleotides, the CDR3 is TGTGCCTGGAGTCGTGGACAGGTGGAAAACACCATATATTTT.

This chain connects TRBV10-2 to TRBJ2-4, with D perhaps TRBD2 (5 bases). V lost 6 bases and J 9 bases, leaving 18 bases between the germline ends. The V gene's germline CDR1 is WSHSY and CDR2 SAAADI. The CDR3 covers 14 residues. The CDR3 here is CASSELIREGIQYF. DNA of the CDR3: TGCGCCAGCAGCGAACTGATCCGGGAAGGCATTCAGTACTTC.

The chain carries TRBV19 and TRBJ2-7; D is ambiguous. Trimming removed 8 bases from V and 3 bases from J, with 11 bases in between. The CDR3 runs to 12 residues. Germline CDR1 LNHDA, CDR2 SQIVND (reference sequence). The CDR3 region is CASSSAYYEQYF. In DNA, the CDR3 is TGTGCCAGTTCGAGTGCCTACTACGAGCAGTACTTC.

The rearrangement uses TRBV24-1 and TRBJ1-2; 8 positions match TRBD1. This CDR3 contains 15 residues. V was pared by 4 bases and J by 2 bases, with 5 bases of the junction left unmatched. Per the germline V gene, CDR1 is KGHDR and CDR2 is SFDVKD. In nucleotides, the CDR3 is TGTGCCACCAGTGACGGCCGGACAGGGAACTATGGCTACACCTTC. Protein sequence: CATSDGRTGNYGYTF.

V and J are TRBV5-1 and TRBJ1-1, with D possibly being TRBD1 (5 bases). The CDR3 length is 14 residues. Germline V CDR1 and CDR2: SGHRS, YFSETQ. Trimming took off 0 bases at V and 2 bases at J, with 8 bases between the two ends. DNA of the CDR3: TGCGCCAGCAGCTTGGAGGGGCGAAACACTGAAGCTTTCTTT. Encoded protein: CASSLEGRNTEAFF.

The chain is built from TRBV7-8 and TRBJ2-1; no reliable D call. The germline gives CDR1 SGHVS, CDR2 FQNEAQ. The ends were cut back, 5 bases at V and 7 bases at J, with 6 bases in the middle. The CDR3 runs 11 residues. The CDR3 here is CASSPGNEQFF. DNA for the CDR3: TGTGCCAGCAGCCCCGGTAATGAGCAGTTCTTC.

The gene calls are TRBV28 and TRBJ2-3; TRBD2 might be the D (5 bases). Looked up from germline, CDR1 is MDHEN and CDR2 is SYDVKM. Trimming shortened V by 3 bases and J by 1 base, and 11 bases separated the two germline ends. This CDR3 region has 15 residues. CDR3 coding DNA: TGTGCCAGCAGTTTGAGGGATAGTCGCACAGATACGCAGTATTTT. Amino acids: CASSLRDSRTDTQYF.

CDR3 region: CASSPTGTSTTYEQYF. As DNA, the CDR3 is TGTGCCAGCTCACCTACAGGGACCTCTACAACCTACGAGCAGTACTTC. The V call is TRBV18, the J call TRBJ2-7; weak D call: TRBD1 (6 bases). The V gene's germline CDR1 is KGHSH and CDR2 LQKENI. The CDR3 contains 16 residues. Trimming pared 3 bases from V and 2 bases from J, leaving 17 bases between. Complete variable domain (other parts from reference TRBV18 and TRBJ2-7): NAGVMQNPRHLVRRRGQEARLRCSPMKGHSHVYWYRQLPEEGLKFMVYLQKENIIDESGMPKERFSAEFPKEGPSILRIQQVVRGDSAAYFCASSPTGTSTTYEQYFGPGTRLTVT.

V usage is TRBV11-3 and J usage is TRBJ2-1, with TRBD1 identical over 7 bases. V trimming: 5 bases; J trimming: 3 bases; junction bases outside the gene matches: 4. This CDR3 is 14 amino acids long. CDR1 is SGHNT, CDR2 YENEEA, per germline. The DNA for the CDR3 is TGTGCCAGCAGCCCGGGACAGAGCTACAATGAGCAGTTCTTC. Translation: CASSPGQSYNEQFF.

The chain has TRBV24-1 and TRBJ2-3, with D perhaps matching TRBD2 (5 bases). Trimming removed 8 bases from V and 1 base from J, with 12 bases in between. This CDR3 comprises 14 residues. The germline V gene encodes CDR1 KGHDR and CDR2 SFDVKD. CDR3 amino acids: CATKNAGGTDTQYF. In DNA form, the CDR3 reads TGTGCCACCAAGAACGCCGGGGGCACAGATACGCAGTATTTT.

Of note for this clone: The junction shows a germline mismatch at one end, possibly a read error. The V call is TRBV7-9, the J call TRBJ1-5; D unresolved. Germline V lookup: CDR1 SEHNR, CDR2 FQNEAQ (reference sequence). The CDR3 has 13 residues. CDR3 in amino acids: CASSLVSDQPQHF. CDR3 nucleotides: TGTGCCAGCAGCTTAGTTAGCGATCAGCCCCAGCATTTT.

This chain joins TRBV7-8 and TRBJ2-4, with D possibly matching TRBD2 (6 bases). The CDR3 totals 18 residues. CDR1 is SGHVS, CDR2 FQNEAQ, per germline. Trimming removed 1 base at V and 0 bases at J, with 16 bases between. The DNA for the CDR3 is TGTGCCAGCAGCTTAGAGATGGGGCGGGGAAGAGCCAAAAACATTCAGTACTTC. It yields the protein CASSLEMGRGRAKNIQYF.

The chain combines TRBV11-2 with TRBJ2-5; TRBD2 is a possible D gene (6 bases). Germline V lookup: CDR1 SGHAT, CDR2 FQNNGV. V lost 1 base and J lost 5, with 11 bases in between. This CDR3 region has 14 residues. CDR3 DNA: TGTGCCAGCAGCTTAGGACTAGTTGGGGAGACCCAGTACTTC. Encoded protein: CASSLGLVGETQYF.

This chain uses TRBV4-1 with TRBJ1-3, with D perhaps TRBD1 (6 bases). The CDR3 has 16 residues. Per the germline V gene, CDR1 is MGHRA and CDR2 is YSYEKL. The germline V and J ends were trimmed by 5 bases and 2 bases, with 16 bases remaining between them. CDR3 sequence (DNA): TGCGCCAGCAGCAAAGGGGGGGGGAGGCCTGGAAACACCATATATTTT. Translated: CASSKGGGRPGNTIYF.

This chain joins TRBV5-5 and TRBJ1-2, with D possibly TRBD1 on 6 matching bases. Between the trimmed V and J ends, which lost 3 bases and 3 bases, there was a span of 15 bases. CDR1 and CDR2 (germline): SGHKS, YYEKEE (reference sequence). The CDR3 has 15 residues. The CDR3, as DNA: TGTGCCAGCAGCTGGTCGGGGGGCGCGGACTATGGCTACACCTTC. Translating gives CASSWSGGADYGYTF.

The rearrangement uses TRBV27 and TRBJ2-3, with 11 bases matching TRBD2. V lost 5 bases and J lost 5; bases outside the gene matches: 9. Per germline, CDR1 MNHEY and CDR2 SMNVEV (reference sequence). The CDR3 runs to 16 residues. CDR3 sequence (DNA): TGTGCCAGCAGTCCCTGGGGGCTAGCGGGGGGAGATACGCAGTATTTT. Translating it yields CASSPWGLAGGDTQYF.

The rearrangement links TRBV6-6 to TRBJ2-2; D possibly corresponds to TRBD2 (6 bases). The length of the CDR3 is 15 residues. From germline, CDR1 is MNHNY and CDR2 SVGAGI (reference sequence). The V gene lost 5 bases and the J gene lost 2 bases, with 12 bases spanning the gap. CDR3 in DNA: TGTGCCAGCAGTGACATGGGGGGAAACACCGGGGAGCTGTTTTTT. It codes for CASSDMGGNTGELFF.

This sequence joins TRBV7-3 and TRBJ2-3; maybe TRBD2 (5 bases). The CDR3 totals 14 residues. Between the trimmed V and J ends, which lost 4 bases and 2 bases, there was a span of 10 bases. Germline V lookup: CDR1 SGHTA, CDR2 FQGTGA. CDR3 nucleotides: TGTGCCAGCAGCTCACGGGAACCCACAGATACGCAGTATTTT. Residues: CASSSREPTDTQYF. Full variable domain (outside the CDR3, taken from reference TRBV7-3 and TRBJ2-3): GAGVSQTPSNKVTEKGKYVELRCDPISGHTALYWYRQSLGQGPEFLIYFQGTGAADDSGLPNDRFFAVRPEGSVSTLKIQRTERGDSAVYLCASSSREPTDTQYFGPGTRLTVL.

The CDR3 nucleotides are TGTGCCAGCAGTTTTTTTCTACCCGAGATAGAGGGCTACACCTTC. Translation: CASSFFLPEIEGYTF. The V gene is TRBV2, the J gene TRBJ1-2; no firm D call. The CDR3 runs to 15 residues. Trimming left V 5 bases short and J 8 bases short, with 21 bases between. From germline, CDR1 is SNHLY and CDR2 FYNNEI.

The chain uses TRBV2 and TRBJ1-1, with a possible D match to TRBD1 (5 bases). CDR1 and CDR2 (germline): SNHLY, FYNNEI. The V and J ends lost 8 bases and 1 base respectively, with 11 bases between them. This CDR3 contains 13 residues. CDR3 amino acids: CASPRGRNTEAFF. The CDR3 DNA is TGTGCCAGCCCTAGGGGCCGGAACACTGAAGCTTTCTTT.

This clone has a handful of counts. The chain employs TRBV6-4 and TRBJ2-1, with D unresolved. V lost 0 bases, J lost 8 bases, and 8 bases lay in between. Germline CDR1 reads MRHNA; CDR2 reads SNTAGT. This CDR3 has 13 residues. The CDR3 DNA reads as TGTGCCAGCAGTGACTCTTCCCGGGATGAGCAGTTCTTC. This sequence encodes CASSDSSRDEQFF.